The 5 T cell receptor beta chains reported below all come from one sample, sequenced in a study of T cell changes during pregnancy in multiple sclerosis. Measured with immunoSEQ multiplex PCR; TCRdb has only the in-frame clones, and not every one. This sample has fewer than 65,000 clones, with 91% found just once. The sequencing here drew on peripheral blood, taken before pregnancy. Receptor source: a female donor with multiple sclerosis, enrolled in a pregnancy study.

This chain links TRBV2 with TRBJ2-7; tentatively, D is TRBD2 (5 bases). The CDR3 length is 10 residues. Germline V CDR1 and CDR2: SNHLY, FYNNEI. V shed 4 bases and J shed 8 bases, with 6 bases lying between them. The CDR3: CASSAGKQYF. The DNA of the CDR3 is TGTGCCAGCAGTGCGGGGAAGCAGTACTTC.

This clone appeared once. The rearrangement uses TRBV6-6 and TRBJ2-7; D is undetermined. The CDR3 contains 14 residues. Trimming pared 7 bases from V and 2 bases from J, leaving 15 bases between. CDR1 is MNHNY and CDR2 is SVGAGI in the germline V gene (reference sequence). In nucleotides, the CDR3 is TGTGCCAGCAAGTCCCCCCACGACACCTACGAGCAGTACTTC. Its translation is CASKSPHDTYEQYF.

The DNA for the CDR3 is TGTGCCAGCAGCGCCCTTGCCGGGGGGGCATATAATGGCTACACCTTC. The encoded protein is CASSALAGGAYNGYTF. V is TRBV9 and J is TRBJ1-2; D possibly corresponds to TRBD1 (6 bases). The length of the CDR3 is 16 residues. V lost 3 bases and J lost 6, with 21 bases in between. Germline loops: CDR1 SGDLS, CDR2 YYNGEE.

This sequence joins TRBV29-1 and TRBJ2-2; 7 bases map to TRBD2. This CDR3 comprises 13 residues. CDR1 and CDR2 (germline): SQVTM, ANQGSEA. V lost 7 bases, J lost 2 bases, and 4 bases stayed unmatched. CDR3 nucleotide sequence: TGCAGCGCACCGGGACTAAACACCGGGGAGCTGTTTTTT. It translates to CSAPGLNTGELFF.

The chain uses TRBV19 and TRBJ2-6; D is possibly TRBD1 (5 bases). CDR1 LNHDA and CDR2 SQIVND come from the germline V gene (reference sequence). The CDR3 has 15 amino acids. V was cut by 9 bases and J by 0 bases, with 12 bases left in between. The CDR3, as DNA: TGTGCCAGCCGGCCCAGGGTCTCTGGGGCCAACGTCCTGACTTTC. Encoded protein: CASRPRVSGANVLTF.